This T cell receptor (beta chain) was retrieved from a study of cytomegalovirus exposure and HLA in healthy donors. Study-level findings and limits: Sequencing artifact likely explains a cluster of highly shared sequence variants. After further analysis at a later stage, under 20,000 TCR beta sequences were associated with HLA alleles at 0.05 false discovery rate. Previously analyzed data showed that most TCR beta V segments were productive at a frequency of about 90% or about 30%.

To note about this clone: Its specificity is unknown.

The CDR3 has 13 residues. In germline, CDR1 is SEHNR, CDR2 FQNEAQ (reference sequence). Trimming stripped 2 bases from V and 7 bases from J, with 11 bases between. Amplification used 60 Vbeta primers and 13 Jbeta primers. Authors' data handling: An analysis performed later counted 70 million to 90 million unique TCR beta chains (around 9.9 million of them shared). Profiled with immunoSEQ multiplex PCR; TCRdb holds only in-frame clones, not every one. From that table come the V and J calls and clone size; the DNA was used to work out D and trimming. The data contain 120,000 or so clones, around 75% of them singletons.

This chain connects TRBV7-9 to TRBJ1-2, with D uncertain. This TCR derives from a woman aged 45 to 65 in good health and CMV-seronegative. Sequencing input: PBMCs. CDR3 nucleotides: TGTGCCAGCAGCTTACGAACAGCTGCTGGCTACACCTTC. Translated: CASSLRTAAGYTF.